This T cell receptor beta chain appears in the sequencing data of a study of cytomegalovirus exposure and HLA in healthy donors. This clone appeared a few times. Its target is not known. Germline values: CDR1 SGHNT, CDR2 YYREEE (reference sequence). The CDR3 is 15 amino acids. With 1 base removed from V and 4 bases from J, the gap between germline ends came to 12 bases. PCR involved 60 Vbeta and 13 Jbeta primers. Sequencing was performed with immunoSEQ multiplex PCR; in TCRdb, only in-frame clones are kept and a portion is missing. The table lists 150,000 to 200,000 clones, roughly 72% of them singletons. General study results and limits: For most TCR beta V segments, an earlier analysis put the productive rate at about 87% or about 30% of the time. The study assumed roughly uniform donor sequencing depth for presence/absence analyses. Certain sequence variants were highly shared and formed a cluster, and this cluster was likely a sequencing artifact.

Sequencing input: PBMCs. The receptor comes from a young woman in good health and CMV-seropositive. This rearrangement joins TRBV5-4 to TRBJ2-1; no clear D. CDR3 DNA sequence: TGTGCCAGCAGCTTGAACTCCCGCCCTTACAATGAGCAGTTCTTC. Translation gives CASSLNSRPYNEQFF.